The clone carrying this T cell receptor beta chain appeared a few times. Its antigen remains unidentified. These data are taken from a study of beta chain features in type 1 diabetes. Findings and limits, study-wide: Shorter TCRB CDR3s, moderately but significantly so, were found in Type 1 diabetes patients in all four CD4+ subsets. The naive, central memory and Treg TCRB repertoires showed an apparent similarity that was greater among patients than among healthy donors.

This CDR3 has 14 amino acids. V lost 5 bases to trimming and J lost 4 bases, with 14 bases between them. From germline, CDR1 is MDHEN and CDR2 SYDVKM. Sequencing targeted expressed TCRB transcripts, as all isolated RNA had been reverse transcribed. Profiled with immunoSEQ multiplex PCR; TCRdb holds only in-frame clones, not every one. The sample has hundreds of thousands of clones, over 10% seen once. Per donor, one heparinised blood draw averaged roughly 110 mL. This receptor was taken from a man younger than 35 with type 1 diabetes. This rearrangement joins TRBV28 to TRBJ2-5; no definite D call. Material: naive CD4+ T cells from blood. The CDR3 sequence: CASSTMGSRETQYF. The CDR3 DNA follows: TGTGCCAGCAGTACAATGGGTAGCAGAGAGACCCAGTACTTC.